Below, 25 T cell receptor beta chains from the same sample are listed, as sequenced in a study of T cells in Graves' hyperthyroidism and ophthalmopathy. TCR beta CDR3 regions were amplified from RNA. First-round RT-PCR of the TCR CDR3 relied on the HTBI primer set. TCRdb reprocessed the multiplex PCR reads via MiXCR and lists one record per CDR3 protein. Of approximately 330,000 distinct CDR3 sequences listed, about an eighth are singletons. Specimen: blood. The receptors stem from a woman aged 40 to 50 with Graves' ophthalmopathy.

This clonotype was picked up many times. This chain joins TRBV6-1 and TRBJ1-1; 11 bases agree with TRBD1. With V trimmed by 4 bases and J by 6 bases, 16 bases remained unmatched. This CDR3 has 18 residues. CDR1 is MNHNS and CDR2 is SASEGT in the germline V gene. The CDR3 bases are TGTGCCAGCAGTGCCAAACTAGGGACAGGGGGTTTCCGGGCTGAAGCTTTCTTT. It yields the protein CASSAKLGTGGFRAEAFF.

CDR3 region: CASSIGVQQETQYF. In nucleotides, the CDR3 is TGTGCCAGTAGTATTGGGGTCCAACAAGAGACCCAGTACTTC. V usage is TRBV19 and J usage is TRBJ2-5; D unclear. V lost 3 bases, J lost 2 bases, and 10 bases lay in between. CDR3 length: 14 amino acids. Germline V gene data show CDR1 as LNHDA and CDR2 as SQIVND (reference sequence). Combining the CDR3 with reference TRBV19 and TRBJ2-5 gives the whole variable domain DGGITQSPKYLFRKEGQNVTLSCEQNLNHDAMYWYRQDPGQGLRLIYYSQIVNDFQKGDIAEGYSVSREKKESFPLTVTSAQKNPTAFYLCASSIGVQQETQYFGPGTRLLVL.

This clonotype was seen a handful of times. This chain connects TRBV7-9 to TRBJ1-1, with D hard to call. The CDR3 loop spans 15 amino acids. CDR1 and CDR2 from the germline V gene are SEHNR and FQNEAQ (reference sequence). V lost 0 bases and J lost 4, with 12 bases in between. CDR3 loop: CASSLARTPSTEAFF. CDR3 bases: TGTGCCAGCAGCTTAGCGCGTACCCCTTCCACTGAAGCTTTCTTT.

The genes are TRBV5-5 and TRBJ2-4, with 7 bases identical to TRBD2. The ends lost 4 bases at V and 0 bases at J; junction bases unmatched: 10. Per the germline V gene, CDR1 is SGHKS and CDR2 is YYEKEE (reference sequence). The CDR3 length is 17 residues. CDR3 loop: CASSPGGSHLAKNIQYF. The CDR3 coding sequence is TGTGCCAGCAGCCCCGGGGGGTCTCACTTAGCCAAAAACATTCAGTACTTC.

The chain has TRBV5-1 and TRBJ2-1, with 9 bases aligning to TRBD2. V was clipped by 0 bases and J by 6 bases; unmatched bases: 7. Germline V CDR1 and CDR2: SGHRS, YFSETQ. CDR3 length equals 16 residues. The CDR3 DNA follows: TGCGCCAGCAGCTTGGCCGGGACTAGCTTGGGCAATGAGCAGTTCTTC. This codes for CASSLAGTSLGNEQFF. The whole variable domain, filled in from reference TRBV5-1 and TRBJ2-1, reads KAGVTQTPRYLIKTRGQQVTLSCSPISGHRSVSWYQQTPGQGLQFLFEYFSETQRNKGNFPGRFSGRQFSNSRSEMNVSTLELGDSALYLCASSLAGTSLGNEQFFGPGTRLTVL.

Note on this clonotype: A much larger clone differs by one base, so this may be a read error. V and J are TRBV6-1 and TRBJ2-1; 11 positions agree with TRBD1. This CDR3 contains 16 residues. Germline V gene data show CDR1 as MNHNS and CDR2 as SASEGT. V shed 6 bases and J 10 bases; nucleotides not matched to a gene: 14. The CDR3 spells CASRDSTGTGGREQFF. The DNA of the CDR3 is TGTGCCAGCAGAGACAGTACCGGGACAGGGGGTCGCGAGCAGTTCTTC.

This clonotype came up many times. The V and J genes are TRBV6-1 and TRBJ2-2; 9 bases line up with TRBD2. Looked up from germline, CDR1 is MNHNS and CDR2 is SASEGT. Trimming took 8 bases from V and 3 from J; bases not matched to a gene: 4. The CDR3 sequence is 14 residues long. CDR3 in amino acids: CASHSGRYTGELFF. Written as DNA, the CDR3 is TGTGCCAGCCATAGCGGGAGATACACCGGGGAGCTGTTTTTT.

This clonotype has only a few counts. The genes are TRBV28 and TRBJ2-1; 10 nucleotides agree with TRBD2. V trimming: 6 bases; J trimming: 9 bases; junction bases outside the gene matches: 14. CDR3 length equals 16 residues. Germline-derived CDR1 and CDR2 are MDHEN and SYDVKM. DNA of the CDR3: TGTGCCAGCAGCTCGGCCGCTAGCGGGAGTAACGGTGAGCAGTTCTTC. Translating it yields CASSSAASGSNGEQFF. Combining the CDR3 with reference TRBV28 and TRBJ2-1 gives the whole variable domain DVKVTQSSRYLVKRTGEKVFLECVQDMDHENMFWYRQDPGLGLRLIYFSYDVKMKEKGDIPEGYSVSREKKERFSLILESASTNQTSMYLCASSSAASGSNGEQFFGPGTRLTVL.

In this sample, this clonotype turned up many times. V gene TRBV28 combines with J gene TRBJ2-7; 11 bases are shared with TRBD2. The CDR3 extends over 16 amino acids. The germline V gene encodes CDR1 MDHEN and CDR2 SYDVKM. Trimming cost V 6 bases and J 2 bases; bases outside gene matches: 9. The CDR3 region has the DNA TGTGCCAGCAGCTCCGGGACTAGCGGAAAACCCTACGAGCAGTACTTC. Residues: CASSSGTSGKPYEQYF. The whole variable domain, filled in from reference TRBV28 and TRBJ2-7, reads DVKVTQSSRYLVKRTGEKVFLECVQDMDHENMFWYRQDPGLGLRLIYFSYDVKMKEKGDIPEGYSVSREKKERFSLILESASTNQTSMYLCASSSGTSGKPYEQYFGPGTRLTVT.

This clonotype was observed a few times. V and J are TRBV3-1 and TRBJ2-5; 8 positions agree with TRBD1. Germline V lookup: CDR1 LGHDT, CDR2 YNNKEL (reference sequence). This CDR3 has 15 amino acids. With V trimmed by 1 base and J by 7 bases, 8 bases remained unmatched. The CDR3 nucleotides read TGTGCCAGCAGCCAAGGAACAGGGGGAGCAGGGACCCAGTACTTC. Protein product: CASSQGTGGAGTQYF.

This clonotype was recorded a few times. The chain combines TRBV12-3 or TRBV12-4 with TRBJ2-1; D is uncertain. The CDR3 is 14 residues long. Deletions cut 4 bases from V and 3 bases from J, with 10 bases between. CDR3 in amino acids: CASSYSYIYNEQFF. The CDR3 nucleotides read TGTGCCAGCAGTTACAGTTACATCTACAATGAGCAGTTCTTC.

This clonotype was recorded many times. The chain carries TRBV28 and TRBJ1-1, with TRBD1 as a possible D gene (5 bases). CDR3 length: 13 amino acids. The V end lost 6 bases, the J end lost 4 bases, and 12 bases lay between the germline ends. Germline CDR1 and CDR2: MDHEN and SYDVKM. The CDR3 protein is CASSSTVLTEAFF. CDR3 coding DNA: TGTGCCAGCAGCTCGACAGTGCTCACTGAAGCTTTCTTT.

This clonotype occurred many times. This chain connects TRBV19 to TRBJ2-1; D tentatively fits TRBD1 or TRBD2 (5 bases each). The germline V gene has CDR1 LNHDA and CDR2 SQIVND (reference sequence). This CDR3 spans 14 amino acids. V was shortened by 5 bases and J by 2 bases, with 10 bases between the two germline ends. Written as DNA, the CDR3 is TGTGCCAGTAGTTGGGGGAATGCCTACAATGAGCAGTTCTTC. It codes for CASSWGNAYNEQFF. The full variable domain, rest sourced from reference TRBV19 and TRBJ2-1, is DGGITQSPKYLFRKEGQNVTLSCEQNLNHDAMYWYRQDPGQGLRLIYYSQIVNDFQKGDIAEGYSVSREKKESFPLTVTSAQKNPTAFYLCASSWGNAYNEQFFGPGTRLTVL.

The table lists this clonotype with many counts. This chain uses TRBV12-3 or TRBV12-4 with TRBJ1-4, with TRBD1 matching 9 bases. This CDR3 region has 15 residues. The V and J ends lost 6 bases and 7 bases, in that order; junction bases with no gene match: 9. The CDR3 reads CASSNLRDRVEKLFF. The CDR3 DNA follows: TGTGCCAGCAGCAACTTACGGGACAGGGTTGAAAAACTGTTTTTT.

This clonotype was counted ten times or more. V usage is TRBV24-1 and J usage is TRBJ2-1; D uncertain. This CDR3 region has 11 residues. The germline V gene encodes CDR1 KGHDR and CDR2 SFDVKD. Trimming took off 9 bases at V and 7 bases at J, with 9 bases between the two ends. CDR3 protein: CATSRQNEQFF. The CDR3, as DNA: TGTGCCACCTCCCGACAAAATGAGCAGTTCTTC.

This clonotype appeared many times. The CDR3 DNA sequence: TGTGCCAGCATCAAGACAGGCTCTGGAAACACCATATATTTT. Encoded protein: CASIKTGSGNTIYF. V gene TRBV28 combines with J gene TRBJ1-3, with D possibly being TRBD1 (6 bases). This CDR3 comprises 14 residues. V dropped 7 bases and J dropped 0 bases, with 10 bases sitting between them. Per the germline V gene, CDR1 is MDHEN and CDR2 is SYDVKM.

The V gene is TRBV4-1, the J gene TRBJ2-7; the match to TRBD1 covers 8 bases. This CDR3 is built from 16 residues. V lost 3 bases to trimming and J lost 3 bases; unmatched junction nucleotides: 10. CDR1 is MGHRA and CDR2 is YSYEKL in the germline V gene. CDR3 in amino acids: CASSHGTGATGYEQYF. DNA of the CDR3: TGCGCCAGCAGCCATGGGACAGGCGCGACGGGCTACGAGCAGTACTTC.

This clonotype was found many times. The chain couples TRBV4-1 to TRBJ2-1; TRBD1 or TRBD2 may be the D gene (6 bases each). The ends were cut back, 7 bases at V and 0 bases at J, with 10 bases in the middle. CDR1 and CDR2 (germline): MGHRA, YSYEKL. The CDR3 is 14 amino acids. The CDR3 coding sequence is TGCGCCAGCATGGGGGGCAGCTCCTACAATGAGCAGTTCTTC. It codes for CASMGGSSYNEQFF.

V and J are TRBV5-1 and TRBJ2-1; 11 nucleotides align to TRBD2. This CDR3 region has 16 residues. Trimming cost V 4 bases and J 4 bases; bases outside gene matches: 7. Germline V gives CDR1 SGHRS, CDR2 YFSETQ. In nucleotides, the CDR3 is TGCGCCAGCAGCGGGGCTAGCGGGGGGCCATACAATGAGCAGTTCTTC. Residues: CASSGASGGPYNEQFF.

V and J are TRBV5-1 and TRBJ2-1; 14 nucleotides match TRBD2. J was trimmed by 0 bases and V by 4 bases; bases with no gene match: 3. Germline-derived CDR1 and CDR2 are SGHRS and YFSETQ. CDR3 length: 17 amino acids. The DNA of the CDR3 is TGCGCCAGCAGCCGGACTAGCGGGGGGAGCTCCTACAATGAGCAGTTCTTC. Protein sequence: CASSRTSGGSSYNEQFF.

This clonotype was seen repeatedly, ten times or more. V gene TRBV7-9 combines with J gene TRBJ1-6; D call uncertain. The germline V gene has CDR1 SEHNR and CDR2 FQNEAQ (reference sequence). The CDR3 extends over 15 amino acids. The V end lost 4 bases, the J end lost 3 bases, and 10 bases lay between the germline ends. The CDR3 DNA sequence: TGTGCCAGCAGCTCGGTCCGGGACTATAATTCACCCCTCCACTTT. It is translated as CASSSVRDYNSPLHF. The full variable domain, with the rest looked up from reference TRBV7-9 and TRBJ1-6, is DTGVSQNPRHKITKRGQNVTFRCDPISEHNRLYWYRQTLGQGPEFLTYFQNEAQLEKSRLLSDRFSAERPKGSFSTLEIQRTEQGDSAMYLCASSSVRDYNSPLHFGNGTRLTVT.

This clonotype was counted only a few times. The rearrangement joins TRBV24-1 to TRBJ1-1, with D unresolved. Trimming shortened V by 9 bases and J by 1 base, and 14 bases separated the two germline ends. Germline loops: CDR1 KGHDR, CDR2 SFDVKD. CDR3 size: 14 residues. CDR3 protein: CATSQAGRNTEAFF. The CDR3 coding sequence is TGTGCCACCTCCCAGGCGGGGAGGAACACTGAAGCTTTCTTT.

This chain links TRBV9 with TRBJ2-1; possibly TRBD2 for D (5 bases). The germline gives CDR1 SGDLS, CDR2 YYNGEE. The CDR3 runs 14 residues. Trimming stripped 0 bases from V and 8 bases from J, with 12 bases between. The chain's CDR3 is CASSVEERSDEQFF. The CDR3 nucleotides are TGTGCCAGCAGCGTAGAGGAGCGGTCGGATGAGCAGTTCTTC.

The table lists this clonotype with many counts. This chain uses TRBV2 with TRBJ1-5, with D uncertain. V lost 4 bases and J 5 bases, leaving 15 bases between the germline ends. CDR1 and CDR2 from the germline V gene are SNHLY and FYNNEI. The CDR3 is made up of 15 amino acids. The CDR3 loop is CASSGGLTEDQPQHF. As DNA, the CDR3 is TGTGCCAGCAGTGGGGGATTGACGGAGGATCAGCCCCAGCATTTT. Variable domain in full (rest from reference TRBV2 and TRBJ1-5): EPEVTQTPSHQVTQMGQEVILRCVPISNHLYFYWYRQILGQKVEFLVSFYNNEISEKSEIFDDQFSVERPDGSNFTLKIRSTKLEDSAMYFCASSGGLTEDQPQHFGDGTRLSIL.

The CDR3 reads CSARQDANYGYTF. The CDR3 DNA is TGCAGTGCTAGACAAGACGCCAACTATGGCTACACCTTC. This chain joins TRBV20-1 and TRBJ1-2; no definite D call. Germline assignment: CDR1 DFQATT and CDR2 SNEGSKA (reference sequence). The CDR3 has 13 amino acids. Trimming cost V 2 bases and J 2 bases, with 9 bases left between them.